These 21 T cell receptor beta chains share one sample of origin, sequenced in a study of OX40 agonist ivuxolimab in advanced cancers. The method was the immunoSEQ multiplex PCR assay. TCRdb took this table from immuneACCESS and kept in-frame rearrangements with V and J called. Such tables lack part of the clones; where checked against another copy, unresolved V genes explain under half of the gap, and the rest is unexplained. Within this sample are about 26,000 clones, with around four fifths of them counted one time only. The ten largest make up more than 10% of the sample. This material consisted of CD4+ or CD8+ T cells sorted from blood, taken in a trial of the OX40 agonist ivuxolimab. Receptor source: an adult with an advanced solid tumor such as melanoma, head and neck, liver or kidney cancer.

CDR3 DNA sequence: TGTGCCAGCAGCTTAATAGGGGACAGGGATGAGCAGTTCTTC. Amino acid sequence: CASSLIGDRDEQFF. J is TRBJ2-1 and V is TRBV7-3; 9 bases agree with TRBD1. CDR3 length: 14 amino acids. Germline CDR1 is SGHTA and CDR2 is FQGTGA. J was trimmed by 8 bases and V by 1 base; bases with no gene match: 3.

This sequence joins TRBV7-8 and TRBJ1-1; D is undetermined. The length of the CDR3 is 14 residues. Trimming shortened V by 2 bases and J by 3 bases, and 10 bases separated the two germline ends. The germline gives CDR1 SGHVS, CDR2 FQNEAQ. The CDR3: CASSLTWQHTEAFF. CDR3 in DNA: TGTGCCAGCAGCTTAACTTGGCAGCACACTGAAGCTTTCTTT.

The chain links TRBV15 to TRBJ2-3; D ambiguous. The CDR3 length is 15 residues. Trimming cost V 3 bases and J 0 bases, with 10 bases left between them. Per the germline V gene, CDR1 is LNHNV and CDR2 is YYDKDF (reference sequence). CDR3 bases: TGTGCCACCAGCAGGGCCCAGTCGAGCACAGATACGCAGTATTTT. It is translated as CATSRAQSSTDTQYF.

The chain employs TRBV6-5 and TRBJ1-5; a weak D match, TRBD1 (6 bases). Looked up from germline, CDR1 is MNHEY and CDR2 is SVGAGI. This CDR3 comprises 14 residues. Trimming pared 4 bases from V and 4 bases from J, leaving 11 bases between. The CDR3 nucleotides read TGTGCCAGCAGTTTCAGGGGTGGGAATCAGCCCCAGCATTTT. It is translated as CASSFRGGNQPQHF.

The chain is built from TRBV9 and TRBJ2-7; 9 positions match TRBD1. The CDR3 consists of 14 residues. CDR1 is SGDLS and CDR2 is YYNGEE in the germline V gene. V lost 3 bases and J lost 5; bases outside the gene matches: 6. CDR3 region: CASSERTGVHEQYF. Written as DNA, the CDR3 is TGTGCCAGCAGCGAGCGGACAGGGGTCCACGAGCAGTACTTC.

The chain links TRBV19 to TRBJ1-2; tentatively, D is TRBD1 (5 bases). Per germline, CDR1 LNHDA and CDR2 SQIVND (reference sequence). The CDR3 totals 15 residues. Trimming took 6 bases from V and 3 from J, leaving 17 bases between them. The CDR3, as DNA: TGTGCCAGTAGGCTAAAGGGGTTTTTGGACTATGGCTACACCTTC. Translated, it gives CASRLKGFLDYGYTF.

The genes are TRBV7-9 and TRBJ2-1; 8 nucleotides align to TRBD2. CDR1 is SEHNR, CDR2 FQNEAQ, per germline (reference sequence). CDR3 length equals 14 residues. The J segment lost 5 bases and the V segment lost 6 bases, leaving 6 bases of the junction unmatched. CDR3 sequence reads: CASRRGGLDNEQFF. The CDR3 nucleotides read TGTGCCAGCAGACGGGGGGGTCTCGACAATGAGCAGTTCTTC.

The V gene is TRBV2, the J gene TRBJ2-7; 8 bases align to TRBD2. Looked up from germline, CDR1 is SNHLY and CDR2 is FYNNEI. V trimming: 6 bases; J trimming: 2 bases; junction bases outside the gene matches: 9. The CDR3 runs to 15 residues. CDR3 region: CASSRFSGAAYEQYF. CDR3 sequence (DNA): TGTGCCAGCAGCCGATTTAGCGGGGCGGCCTACGAGCAGTACTTC.

The chain carries TRBV29-1 and TRBJ2-1, with 9 bases aligning to TRBD2. V lost 7 bases and J lost 1; bases outside the gene matches: 5. Per germline, CDR1 SQVTM and CDR2 ANQGSEA. This CDR3 is built from 14 residues. DNA of the CDR3: TGCAGCGCCTTGGCGGGGGGGTCCTACAATGAGCAGTTCTTC. Residues: CSALAGGSYNEQFF.

The chain links TRBV27 to TRBJ2-1; D may be TRBD2 (7 bases). Germline V gene lookup returns CDR1 MNHEY and CDR2 SMNVEV (reference sequence). V was shortened by 3 bases and J by 5 bases, with 11 bases between the two germline ends. The CDR3 loop spans 14 amino acids. In DNA form, the CDR3 reads TGTGCCAGCAGTTTCGGGGGGCCCAACAATGAGCAGTTCTTC. It codes for CASSFGGPNNEQFF.

The table lists this clone with a few counts. V and J are TRBV7-6 and TRBJ1-6; 7 positions match TRBD1. CDR1 is SGHVS, CDR2 FNYEAQ, per germline. V lost 5 bases, J lost 6 bases, and 4 bases stayed unmatched. The CDR3 is made up of 14 amino acids. CDR3 amino acids: CASSPGGLNSPLHF. CDR3 DNA sequence: TGTGCCAGCAGCCCAGGGGGGCTTAATTCACCCCTCCACTTT.

This chain connects TRBV4-1 to TRBJ2-2, with 10 bases matching TRBD2. CDR3 length equals 15 residues. Germline V gives CDR1 MGHRA, CDR2 YSYEKL. V trimming: 5 bases; J trimming: 4 bases; junction bases outside the gene matches: 4. The CDR3 DNA follows: TGCGCCAGCAGCTCTAGCGGGGGAGGCACCGGGGAGCTGTTTTTT. Encoded protein: CASSSSGGGTGELFF.

This clone was counted a few times. The V call is TRBV7-9, the J call TRBJ2-7; possibly TRBD1 for D (6 bases). V was shortened by 5 bases and J by 3 bases, with 14 bases between the two germline ends. CDR3 length: 14 residues. The germline V gene encodes CDR1 SEHNR and CDR2 FQNEAQ (reference sequence). CDR3 DNA sequence: TGTGCCAGCAGCCGCACCGGGACACACTACGAGCAGTACTTC. Translating gives CASSRTGTHYEQYF. The complete variable domain, with remaining parts taken from reference TRBV7-9 and TRBJ2-7, reads DTGVSQNPRHKITKRGQNVTFRCDPISEHNRLYWYRQTLGQGPEFLTYFQNEAQLEKSRLLSDRFSAERPKGSFSTLEIQRTEQGDSAMYLCASSRTGTHYEQYFGPGTRLTVT.

The CDR3 region is CASSPERSGGNEQFF. The DNA for the CDR3 is TGTGCCAGCAGCCCTGAGAGGAGCGGGGGAAATGAGCAGTTCTTC. The chain couples TRBV11-2 to TRBJ2-1, with TRBD2 matching 8 bases. In germline, CDR1 is SGHAT, CDR2 FQNNGV. Unmatched junction bases numbered 10, after V lost 5 bases and J lost 7 bases. The CDR3 has 15 amino acids.

The chain employs TRBV13 and TRBJ1-5; tentatively, D is TRBD1 (6 bases). Trimming took off 0 bases at V and 6 bases at J, with 18 bases between the two ends. Germline values: CDR1 PRHDT, CDR2 FYEKMQ (reference sequence). The length of the CDR3 is 17 residues. The DNA for the CDR3 is TGTGCCAGCAGCTTAGGGGGGTCGGGCCTCAGGGGTCAGCCCCAGCATTTT. Its translation is CASSLGGSGLRGQPQHF.

The V gene is TRBV11-2, the J gene TRBJ2-7; D not certain. The CDR3 spans 13 residues. Germline CDR1 and CDR2: SGHAT and FQNNGV. V was shortened by 1 base and J by 3 bases, with 7 bases between the two germline ends. DNA for the CDR3: TGTGCCAGCAGCTTAGCACCAATCTACGAGCAGTACTTC. This encodes CASSLAPIYEQYF.

This clone was counted a single time. The chain carries TRBV11-2 and TRBJ2-3, with 9 nucleotides matching TRBD2. The CDR3 consists of 15 residues. Looked up from germline, CDR1 is SGHAT and CDR2 is FQNNGV. Trimming cost V 5 bases and J 4 bases; bases outside gene matches: 7. CDR3 nucleotides: TGTGCCAGCAGCACTCTAGCGGGGAGGGCAGATACGCAGTATTTT. As protein: CASSTLAGRADTQYF.

V is TRBV11-2 and J is TRBJ1-1; D gene ambiguous. CDR3 size: 15 residues. Germline V gene lookup returns CDR1 SGHAT and CDR2 FQNNGV. The V end was cut by 7 bases, the J end by 0 bases, with 15 bases between. The CDR3 DNA follows: TGTGCCAGCACCCGGACGGATTTTATGAACACTGAAGCTTTCTTT. As protein: CASTRTDFMNTEAFF.

The V and J genes are TRBV7-9 and TRBJ2-3; D might be TRBD1 (6 bases). CDR3 length: 15 residues. Germline-derived CDR1 and CDR2 are SEHNR and FQNEAQ (reference sequence). The germline V and J ends were trimmed by 3 bases and 6 bases, with 16 bases remaining between them. The CDR3 protein is CASSFPLGATDTQYF. DNA for the CDR3: TGTGCCAGCAGCTTCCCCCTGGGGGCCACGGATACGCAGTATTTT. Full variable domain (rest looked up from reference TRBV7-9 and TRBJ2-3): DTGVSQNPRHKITKRGQNVTFRCDPISEHNRLYWYRQTLGQGPEFLTYFQNEAQLEKSRLLSDRFSAERPKGSFSTLEIQRTEQGDSAMYLCASSFPLGATDTQYFGPGTRLTVL.

The rearrangement joins TRBV25-1 to TRBJ2-1; weak D call: TRBD1 (6 bases). Trimming shortened V by 9 bases and J by 5 bases, and 8 bases separated the two germline ends. The CDR3 totals 11 residues. Germline-derived CDR1 and CDR2 are MGHDK and SYGVNS. The CDR3 DNA reads TGTGCCAGTACAGGGAACAATGAGCAGTTCTTC. Translating it yields CASTGNNEQFF.

This clone was recorded only once. This chain connects TRBV6-5 to TRBJ2-3; 11 bases are a match to TRBD2. The length of the CDR3 is 14 residues. The V segment lost 5 bases and the J segment 6 bases; nucleotides outside the gene matches: 4. The germline V gene has CDR1 MNHEY and CDR2 SVGAGI. The chain's CDR3 is CASSGLAGPDTQYF. The CDR3 DNA reads as TGTGCCAGCAGTGGACTAGCGGGTCCTGATACGCAGTATTTT.